This TCR beta chain was sequenced for a study of blood T cell repertoires in COVID-19. Looking at the study overall: COVID-19 samples, acute and convalescent, were from the United States, Italy and Spain. Nucleic acid was either cDNA or gDNA, and it came from T cells, B-cell-depleted T cells, or PBMCs.

Original analysis: Amplification of reference gene primers provided the estimated nucleated cell counts. Using immunoSEQ multiplex PCR, the repertoire was profiled, and TCRdb retains in-frame clones only, with some absent. V and J calls and clone size come straight from that table; D and trimming were deduced from the DNA. In the table there are some 270,000 clones, approximately 85% of which are singletons. This clone has only a few counts. Per the germline V gene, CDR1 is LGHNA and CDR2 is YSLEER. This CDR3 comprises 13 residues. The V end lost 5 bases, the J end lost 2 bases, and 8 bases lay between the germline ends. The Seattle site enrolled patients during active infection and followed them longitudinally.

The chain combines TRBV4-3 with TRBJ2-3; D is unresolved. The clonotype comes from a human donor with COVID-19, enrolled during active disease. The donor label of this sample is uncertain. Sequencing used peripheral blood. The CDR3 reads CASSWADTDTQYF. CDR3 DNA: TGCGCCAGCAGCTGGGCCGACACAGATACGCAGTATTTT.